The rows below give T cell receptor beta chains drawn from one sample of a study of response to subunit inactivated influenza vaccine. MiXCR, run by TCRdb on the RT-PCR reads, gives a single entry per CDR3 protein. Here the sample spans about 650,000 distinct CDR3 sequences, roughly 14% being singletons. This material consisted of PBMCs from blood, taken 11 to 12 days after vaccination. The receptors stem from a man in his fifties who received an inactivated influenza vaccine. Each CDR3 is given with its conserved first and last residue. A D gene is named only where the DNA matches it firmly. The size field is filled for only some rows; it gives once, few, many or a size class.

size: few
D: .
J: TRBJ2-7
V: TRBV5-1
DNA: TGCGCCAGCAGCCCACGTGGGGCAGCTAGCCTCTACGAGCAGTACTTC
CDR3: CASSPRGAASLYEQYF

size: .
D: .
J: TRBJ2-3
V: TRBV6-2/TRBV6-3
DNA: TGTGCCAGCAGTTCACACAGGGAGTCCACAGATACGCAGTATTTT
CDR3: CASSSHRESTDTQYF

size: few
D: .
J: TRBJ2-7
V: TRBV12-3/TRBV12-4
DNA: TGTGCCAGCAGTCCGATAGAGCGAGTGTCCGAGCAGTACTTC
CDR3: CASSPIERVSEQYF

size: many
D: TRBD1
J: TRBJ2-7
V: TRBV5-1
DNA: TGCGCCAGCAGCTTACAGGGGGCTAAGAGCGAGCAGTACTTC
CDR3: CASSLQGAKSEQYF

size: .
D: .
J: TRBJ2-1
V: TRBV7-9
DNA: TGTGCCAGCAACGACCGGGACAAGTCCTACAATGAGCAGTTCTTC
CDR3: CASNDRDKSYNEQFF

size: .
D: TRBD2
J: TRBJ2-1
V: TRBV12-3/TRBV12-4
DNA: TGTGCCAGCAGTCCCGGGACTAGCGGGAGAGCAGTTAGTGAGCAGTTCTTC
CDR3: CASSPGTSGRAVSEQFF

size: few
D: .
J: TRBJ2-2
V: TRBV20-1
DNA: TGCAGTGCCCCAGTCGTCAGGGAGCTGTTTTTT
CDR3: CSAPVVRELFF

size: .
D: .
J: TRBJ2-7
V: TRBV12-3/TRBV12-4
DNA: TGTGCCAGCAGTTTAATAGGGAGCGACGAGCAGTACTTC
CDR3: CASSLIGSDEQYF

size: .
D: .
J: TRBJ2-1
V: TRBV2
DNA: TGTGCCAGCAGGCAGGCTTTGGGTGAGCAGTTCTTC
CDR3: CASRQALGEQFF

size: few
D: .
J: TRBJ2-1
V: TRBV20-1
DNA: TGCAGTGCTAGTTCTAGCGCCAGGGACAATGAGCAGTTCTTC
CDR3: CSASSSARDNEQFF

size: few
D: TRBD1
J: TRBJ2-2
V: TRBV7-8
DNA: TGTGCCAGCAGCTTAGTAGGGACAGGCCAGCGGGAGCTGTTTTTT
CDR3: CASSLVGTGQRELFF

size: .
D: TRBD1
J: TRBJ1-6
V: TRBV7-2
DNA: TGTGCCAGCAGCTTAGTAGGGGGACAGCATAATTCACCCCTCCACTTT
CDR3: CASSLVGGQHNSPLHF

size: .
D: TRBD1
J: TRBJ2-7
V: TRBV6-2/TRBV6-3
DNA: TGTGCCAGCAGTTACCCCTCCGGGACAGGTAAATACGAGCAGTACTTC
CDR3: CASSYPSGTGKYEQYF

size: .
D: .
J: TRBJ2-3
V: TRBV14
DNA: TGTGCCAGCAGCCAAGTTGAGTACTCCACAGATACGCAGTATTTT
CDR3: CASSQVEYSTDTQYF

size: few
D: .
J: TRBJ1-1
V: TRBV7-2
DNA: TGTGCCAGCAGCTCCTCGGGGTCCACTGAAGCTTTCTTT
CDR3: CASSSSGSTEAFF

size: .
D: TRBD1
J: TRBJ2-5
V: TRBV19
DNA: TGTGCCAGTAGTATGGGACAGGGGGCGCGAGAGACCCAGTACTTC
CDR3: CASSMGQGARETQYF

size: many
D: TRBD1
J: TRBJ2-1
V: TRBV29-1
DNA: TGCAGCGTTGAACCATTCGCCGGGACAGGGAACAATGAGCAGTTCTTC
CDR3: CSVEPFAGTGNNEQFF

size: .
D: .
J: TRBJ1-5
V: TRBV20-1
DNA: TGCAGTGCTAGAACGACAGGTTCGAATCAGCCCCAGCATTTT
CDR3: CSARTTGSNQPQHF

size: .
D: .
J: TRBJ2-7
V: TRBV12-3/TRBV12-4
DNA: TGTGCCAGCAGGAAGGGGAACGAGCAGTACTTC
CDR3: CASRKGNEQYF

size: .
D: .
J: TRBJ1-5
V: TRBV7-2
DNA: TGTGCCAGCAGCTTCGGACAGTCTAATCAGCCCCAGCATTTT
CDR3: CASSFGQSNQPQHF

size: .
D: TRBD1
J: TRBJ2-4
V: TRBV19
DNA: TGTGCCAGTAGGGGACAGGAAGCCAAAAACATTCAGTACTTC
CDR3: CASRGQEAKNIQYF

size: .
D: .
J: TRBJ2-1
V: TRBV3-1
DNA: TGTGCCAGCAGCCTCCAGGGACATGAGCAGTTCTTC
CDR3: CASSLQGHEQFF

size: few
D: .
J: TRBJ1-2
V: TRBV12-3/TRBV12-4
DNA: TGTGCCAGCAAGGGGGGAGTTTCGGCCGCGGCCCTCAGCGGCTACACCTTC
CDR3: CASKGGVSAAALSGYTF

size: few
D: TRBD1
J: TRBJ2-5
V: TRBV5-1
DNA: TGCGCCAGCAGCTTGGAGGGCAGGGGGGAGACCCAGTACTTC
CDR3: CASSLEGRGETQYF

size: .
D: .
J: TRBJ2-1
V: TRBV19
DNA: TGTGCCAGTAGTATTGCCGCAAGCTCCTACAATGAGCAGTTCTTC
CDR3: CASSIAASSYNEQFF

size: .
D: .
J: TRBJ2-1
V: TRBV11-1
DNA: TGTGCCAGCACCCGACTAGACGACAATGAGCAGTTCTTC
CDR3: CASTRLDDNEQFF

size: few
D: TRBD2
J: TRBJ2-3
V: TRBV20-1
DNA: TGCAGTGCTAGAGATGGAGGTAGCGGGGGGACCTTCACAGATACGCAGTATTTT
CDR3: CSARDGGSGGTFTDTQYF

size: .
D: TRBD2
J: TRBJ2-7
V: TRBV12-3/TRBV12-4
DNA: TGTGCCAGCAGAGCGGGGACCGCGGTCTACGAGCAGTACTTC
CDR3: CASRAGTAVYEQYF

size: .
D: TRBD1
J: TRBJ2-1
V: TRBV20-1
DNA: TGCAGTGGCGAGCCCCCGACAGGGGCAAGGGAAAATGAGCAGTTCTTC
CDR3: CSGEPPTGARENEQFF

size: .
D: TRBD2
J: TRBJ2-2
V: TRBV11-2
DNA: TGTGCCAGCAGCTTAGATGTTTGGACTAGCGGCACCGGGGAGCTGTTTTTT
CDR3: CASSLDVWTSGTGELFF

size: .
D: TRBD1
J: TRBJ2-7
V: TRBV4-1
DNA: TGCGCCAGCAGCCAATCCGGACAGGGGAACTACGAGCAGTACTTC
CDR3: CASSQSGQGNYEQYF

size: few
D: TRBD1
J: TRBJ2-3
V: TRBV9
DNA: TGTGCCAGCAGCGTTAGGACAGGGGGGAGCACAGATACGCAGTATTTT
CDR3: CASSVRTGGSTDTQYF

size: .
D: .
J: TRBJ2-7
V: TRBV28
DNA: TGTGCCAGCAGTTTGGTTTTGGGGTTATCCCACGAGCAGTACTTC
CDR3: CASSLVLGLSHEQYF

size: .
D: TRBD2
J: TRBJ2-4
V: TRBV9
DNA: TGTGCCAGCAGCGTAGGGATAGCGGGGGGGAACATTCAGTACTTC
CDR3: CASSVGIAGGNIQYF

size: .
D: TRBD2
J: TRBJ2-1
V: TRBV6-2/TRBV6-3
DNA: TGTGCCAGCAGTTACCCCGTCGGCGGGGGGGGAGACAATGAGCAGTTCTTC
CDR3: CASSYPVGGGGDNEQFF

size: many
D: TRBD1
J: TRBJ1-5
V: TRBV4-1
DNA: TGCGCCAGCAGCCAAGAAGGACAGGCAGGGCAACAGCCCCAGCATTTT
CDR3: CASSQEGQAGQQPQHF

size: .
D: .
J: TRBJ1-2
V: TRBV4-1
DNA: TGCGCCAGCAGCCAGAGCGCCCTAGGGGTCCCTGGCTACACCTTC
CDR3: CASSQSALGVPGYTF

size: .
D: .
J: TRBJ2-2
V: TRBV7-9
DNA: TGTGCCAGCAGCTTCCGGGGGCCATCATCCGGGGAGCTGTTTTTT
CDR3: CASSFRGPSSGELFF

size: few
D: TRBD1
J: TRBJ2-2
V: TRBV4-2
DNA: TGTGCCAGCAGCTCCAACAGGGGTGGGAGCACCGGGGAGCTGTTTTTT
CDR3: CASSSNRGGSTGELFF